The clone carrying this T cell receptor (beta chain) has a single count. Its antigen is currently unknown. The sample belongs to a study of CD8+ T cells in alopecia areata. Whole-study results and caveats: Lesional scalp, notably in alopecia totalis/universalis, had clonality above that of normal scalp. Normal skin contains resident alphabeta T cells, and these are also sequenced in scalp samples.

Extracted RNA was reverse transcribed into cDNA, the sequencing template. TCRdb's copy holds only in-frame clones and misses some; the assay was immunoSEQ multiplex PCR. The table records 150,000 to 200,000 clones, 55% of them present only once. Per germline, CDR1 MNHEY and CDR2 SMNVEV (reference sequence). With V trimmed by 7 bases and J by 6 bases, 7 bases remained unmatched. This CDR3 has 13 amino acids. The sequence derives from a human donor in good health. This chain joins TRBV27 and TRBJ2-7, with TRBD1 matching over 9 bases. What was sequenced was CD4+ T cells sorted from blood. The CDR3 loop reads CASMSGTGFEQYF. CDR3 in DNA: TGTGCCAGCATGTCCGGGACAGGGTTCGAGCAGTACTTC.